Below, 4 T cell receptor beta chains from the same sample are listed, as sequenced in a study of post-analysis software for immune sequencing data. Study observations and caveats: TRBV segments more frequent in patients than in controls numbered a few and included TRBV5-6, TRBV5-1 and TRBV20-1.

The antigens of these receptors remain unknown. Every TCR beta cDNA library bore unique molecular identifiers. TCRdb independently ran MiXCR on the PCR reads; one entry per CDR3 protein. The top ten hold approximately 0.6% of the sample, which has about 800,000 distinct CDR3 sequences, about 32% seen once. The sequenced material came from blood. These receptors were collected from a girl between 10 and 17 years old with multiple sclerosis.

This sequence joins TRBV9 and TRBJ2-6; D call uncertain. Trimming stripped 0 bases from V and 4 bases from J, with 14 bases between. This CDR3 has 17 amino acids. Germline V gene data show CDR1 as SGDLS and CDR2 as YYNGEE. The CDR3 DNA sequence: TGTGCCAGCAGCGTAGCTGGCCTACCTTTAGGGGCCAACGTCCTGACTTTC. It yields the protein CASSVAGLPLGANVLTF.

V usage is TRBV20-1 and J usage is TRBJ2-4; maybe TRBD2 (5 bases). The CDR3 is 19 residues long. Germline CDR1 is DFQATT and CDR2 is SNEGSKA (reference sequence). Trimming left V 7 bases short and J 0 bases short, with 28 bases between. The CDR3 nucleotides read TGCAGTGGATGGACGGGAATCCGTTCAGAGGATCAAGCCAAAAACATTCAGTACTTC. Translated: CSGWTGIRSEDQAKNIQYF.

This clonotype was observed a few times. V gene TRBV5-1 combines with J gene TRBJ2-3; possibly TRBD2 for D (5 bases). Trimming removed 0 bases at V and 0 bases at J, with 8 bases between. CDR3 size: 15 residues. Per the germline V gene, CDR1 is SGHRS and CDR2 is YFSETQ. CDR3 sequence reads: CASSLDTGSTDTQYF. As DNA, the CDR3 is TGCGCCAGCAGCTTGGACACGGGGAGCACAGATACGCAGTATTTT.

This clonotype was seen a handful of times. V gene TRBV29-1 combines with J gene TRBJ2-6; no clear D. The CDR3 runs to 15 residues. The ends were cut back, 6 bases at V and 0 bases at J, with 12 bases in the middle. Germline CDR1 is SQVTM and CDR2 is ANQGSEA. The chain's CDR3 is CSVLRGSSGANVLTF. The CDR3 DNA sequence: TGCAGCGTCTTACGAGGATCCTCTGGGGCCAACGTCCTGACTTTC.